The 7 T cell receptor beta chains presented below share a single source sample, sequenced in a study of long-term antiretroviral therapy in people with HIV (dated by TCRdb to 2021 to 2024). Sequencing of the TRB variable region was done with the immunoSEQ hsTCRB v3.0 assay at survey level resolution. Imported from immuneACCESS, the table was reduced by TCRdb to in-frame sequences with V and J called. These copies leave out some clones; in studies compared against another copy, an unresolved V gene accounts for under half, and the cause of the remainder is not known. The sample records about 29,000 clones, 70% to 90% of which are singletons. Under 7.5% of the sample is held by the ten biggest clonotypes. The specimen was unsorted PBMCs, collected around 5 years before starting antiretroviral therapy. The receptors were gathered from a man aged 50 or older with HIV.

Worth noting for this clone: This sample includes further DNA sequences coding for the same CDR3. The chain is built from TRBV5-1 and TRBJ2-3; no firm D call. V was pared by 2 bases and J by 5 bases, with 6 bases between. The CDR3 totals 12 residues. Germline-derived CDR1 and CDR2 are SGHRS and YFSETQ. The CDR3 bases are TGCGCCAGCAGCTTCGAAGGAGATACGCAGTATTTT. Protein sequence: CASSFEGDTQYF.

This chain connects TRBV6-5 to TRBJ2-7, with 7 bases aligning to TRBD1. With 0 bases clipped from V and 1 base from J, the junction kept 6 bases outside the gene matches. Germline V gene lookup returns CDR1 MNHEY and CDR2 SVGAGI. The CDR3 contains 16 residues. The CDR3 region has the DNA TGTGCCAGCAGTTACTCGATAGGGACAGAGTCCTACGAGCAGTACTTC. Protein: CASSYSIGTESYEQYF.

The chain combines TRBV7-2 with TRBJ1-2, with 11 positions matching TRBD1. CDR3 length equals 15 residues. CDR1 is SGHTA, CDR2 FQGNSA, per germline. The trim removed 1 base at V and 3 bases at J, leaving 1 base unmatched. The CDR3 sequence is CASSLVGQGDYGYTF. CDR3 DNA sequence: TGTGCCAGCAGCTTAGTGGGACAGGGGGACTATGGCTACACCTTC.

J is TRBJ1-2 and V is TRBV7-3; weak D call: TRBD1 (5 bases). Trimming pared 5 bases from V and 6 bases from J, leaving 16 bases between. The germline V gene encodes CDR1 SGHTA and CDR2 FQGTGA. The CDR3 is 14 amino acids. This CDR3 reads CASSPGGRGNGYTF. The CDR3 coding sequence is TGTGCCAGCAGCCCGGGGGGAAGGGGAAATGGCTACACCTTC.

V and J are TRBV14 and TRBJ2-5, with D possibly matching TRBD1 (5 bases). Trimming cost V 1 base and J 5 bases, with 8 bases left between them. The CDR3 length is 13 residues. Germline lookup yields CDR1 SGHDN and CDR2 FVKESK. The CDR3 region is CASSQGGYETQYF. CDR3 sequence (DNA): TGTGCCAGCAGCCAAGGGGGCTATGAGACCCAGTACTTC.

V usage is TRBV4-2 and J usage is TRBJ2-1; 9 bases map to TRBD2. Germline trimming cut 0 bases from V and 6 bases from J; bases unmatched to any gene: 9. This CDR3 contains 17 residues. The V gene's germline CDR1 is LGHNA and CDR2 YNFKEQ. CDR3 protein: CASSQDQAGGPTNEQFF. The CDR3 DNA is TGTGCCAGCAGCCAAGATCAGGCGGGAGGGCCGACCAATGAGCAGTTCTTC.

The rearrangement joins TRBV27 to TRBJ2-2; 10 nucleotides line up with TRBD2. V shed 5 bases, J shed 4 bases, and the junction held 4 bases outside the gene matches. CDR1 MNHEY and CDR2 SMNVEV come from the germline V gene (reference sequence). This CDR3 spans 15 amino acids. The CDR3 coding sequence is TGTGCCAGCAGTGGGGGACTAGCGACCACCGGGGAGCTGTTTTTT. It is translated as CASSGGLATTGELFF.